What follows are 23 T cell receptor beta chains derived from one specimen sequenced in a study of control samples from healthy donors and cancer patients. Sequencing used immunoSEQ multiplex PCR; TCRdb keeps in-frame clones, though not all of them. Among 130,000 or so clones, less than 95% were seen once, and the ten largest hold more than 6.5%. Sequenced material: blood. The receptors were sampled from a man between 18 and 35 years old in good health.

The chain uses TRBV3-1 (or the pseudogene TRBV3-2) and TRBJ1-5, with D unclear. CDR3 size: 16 residues. Germline V gene lookup returns CDR1 LGHDT and CDR2 YNNKEL (reference sequence). The ends were cut back, 3 bases at V and 3 bases at J, with 15 bases in the middle. CDR3 loop: CASSHQVSRNNQPQHF. The DNA for the CDR3 is TGTGCCAGCAGCCACCAAGTATCCCGGAACAATCAGCCCCAGCATTTT.

The chain links TRBV4-1 to TRBJ1-5, with D hard to call. Germline CDR1 and CDR2: MGHRA and YSYEKL. This CDR3 is 18 amino acids long. Trimming stripped 1 base from V and 0 bases from J, with 16 bases between. The CDR3 nucleotides read TGCGCCAGCAGCCAAGTTTGGAGGGTCGGCGATAGCAATCAGCCCCAGCATTTT. This sequence encodes CASSQVWRVGDSNQPQHF.

This clone was found a few times. The chain employs TRBV6-1 and TRBJ2-7; 7 bases match TRBD2. The CDR3 length is 16 residues. V lost 0 bases and J lost 2; bases outside the gene matches: 7. Per germline, CDR1 MNHNS and CDR2 SASEGT. The CDR3 reads CASSEALGTTAYEQYF. CDR3 DNA sequence: TGTGCCAGCAGTGAAGCTTTGGGGACTACCGCCTACGAGCAGTACTTC.

The table lists this clone with a count of one. The chain uses TRBV28 and TRBJ2-2; 7 positions agree with TRBD2. CDR3 length: 16 amino acids. With 5 bases clipped from V and 4 bases from J, the junction kept 10 bases outside the gene matches. Per germline, CDR1 MDHEN and CDR2 SYDVKM. CDR3 DNA sequence: TGTGCCAGCAGTCCCCCGGGACTAAGCCCCACCGGGGAGCTGTTTTTT. It is translated as CASSPPGLSPTGELFF.

The chain links TRBV3-1 (or the pseudogene TRBV3-2) to TRBJ2-7; no reliable D call. Germline CDR1 LGHDT, CDR2 YNNKEL (reference sequence). V dropped 2 bases and J dropped 0 bases, with 11 bases sitting between them. The CDR3 consists of 15 residues. As DNA, the CDR3 is TGTGCCAGCAGCCAAAGTGCCCAGGTCTCCTACGAGCAGTACTTC. Translation gives CASSQSAQVSYEQYF.

The chain employs TRBV7-3 and TRBJ2-1; D is perhaps TRBD2 (6 bases). Germline V gene data show CDR1 as SGHTA and CDR2 as FQGTGA. This CDR3 spans 14 amino acids. Trimming left V 5 bases short and J 9 bases short, with 17 bases between. CDR3 residues: CASSGTGGIGEQFF. For the CDR3, the DNA is TGTGCCAGCAGCGGGACTGGGGGTATCGGTGAGCAGTTCTTC.

The chain combines TRBV5-6 with TRBJ2-3; the D is unclear. Trimming removed 3 bases at V and 0 bases at J, with 14 bases between. CDR1 and CDR2 (germline): SGHDT, YYEEEE. This CDR3 is built from 16 residues. The CDR3 protein is CASSSEDGTSTDTQYF. The CDR3 DNA reads TGTGCCAGCAGCTCCGAAGACGGTACTAGCACAGATACGCAGTATTTT. Drawing the rest from reference TRBV5-6 and TRBJ2-3, the complete variable domain is DAGVTQSPTHLIKTRGQQVTLRCSPKSGHDTVSWYQQALGQGPQFIFQYYEEEERQRGNFPDRFSGHQFPNYSSELNVNALLLGDSALYLCASSSEDGTSTDTQYFGPGTRLTVL.

The chain links TRBV20-1 to TRBJ2-7, with 7 nucleotides matching TRBD2. The trim removed 7 bases at V and 2 bases at J, leaving 2 bases unmatched. CDR3 length: 11 amino acids. The germline CDR1 and CDR2 sequences are DFQATT and SNEGSKA (reference sequence). The CDR3 nucleotides are TGCAGTGTCCGGGGGGCCTACGAGCAGTACTTC. It specifies CSVRGAYEQYF.

The rearrangement uses TRBV30 and TRBJ2-7; D is perhaps TRBD1 (5 bases). The CDR3 sequence is 13 residues long. Germline lookup yields CDR1 GTSNPN and CDR2 SVGIG (reference sequence). V was clipped by 4 bases and J by 3 bases, with 13 bases between them. CDR3 coding DNA: TGTGCCTGGAACTTGGGGCAAAGCTACGAGCAGTACTTC. Translated: CAWNLGQSYEQYF.

The gene calls are TRBV6-2 or TRBV6-3 and TRBJ1-4; 7 bases are a match to TRBD1. The CDR3 consists of 15 residues. Germline CDR1 MNHEY, CDR2 SVGEGT. With V trimmed by 5 bases and J by 8 bases, 11 bases remained unmatched. The chain's CDR3 is CASSTPGGVIEKLFF. DNA of the CDR3: TGTGCCAGCAGTACCCCAGGGGGGGTCATCGAAAAACTGTTTTTT.

The chain uses TRBV4-1 and TRBJ1-6, with D unresolved. The V and J ends lost 0 bases and 0 bases respectively, with 15 bases between them. The CDR3 is 19 residues long. The germline CDR1 and CDR2 sequences are MGHRA and YSYEKL. The CDR3 spells CASSQEIGRGSSYNSPLHF. DNA of the CDR3: TGCGCCAGCAGCCAAGAGATCGGTCGGGGAAGCTCCTATAATTCACCCCTCCACTTT.

This clone appeared once. The rearrangement joins TRBV18 to TRBJ2-5, with 7 nucleotides matching TRBD1. This CDR3 is 17 amino acids long. J lost 4 bases, V lost 0 bases, and 11 bases had no gene match. Germline CDR1 reads KGHSH; CDR2 reads LQKENI. CDR3 amino acids: CASSPPDRVLMGETQYF. The CDR3 DNA reads TGTGCCAGCTCACCACCCGACAGGGTTCTGATGGGAGAGACCCAGTACTTC. The full variable domain, rest sourced from reference TRBV18 and TRBJ2-5, is NAGVMQNPRHLVRRRGQEARLRCSPMKGHSHVYWYRQLPEEGLKFMVYLQKENIIDESGMPKERFSAEFPKEGPSILRIQQVVRGDSAAYFCASSPPDRVLMGETQYFGPGTRLLVL.

The genes are TRBV4-1 and TRBJ1-6; no definite D call. Trimming took 2 bases from V and 0 from J, leaving 8 bases between them. The CDR3 has 16 amino acids. Looked up from germline, CDR1 is MGHRA and CDR2 is YSYEKL. CDR3 loop: CASSQQMSSYNSPLHF. CDR3 nucleotide sequence: TGCGCCAGCAGCCAACAGATGAGCTCCTATAATTCACCCCTCCACTTT.

The chain carries TRBV5-1 and TRBJ1-4, with 9 nucleotides matching TRBD1. This CDR3 comprises 14 residues. The J segment lost 8 bases and the V segment lost 2 bases, leaving 4 bases of the junction unmatched. Per germline, CDR1 SGHRS and CDR2 YFSETQ. The CDR3 sequence is CASSFRDRDEKLFF. CDR3 sequence (DNA): TGCGCCAGCAGCTTCCGGGACAGGGACGAAAAACTGTTTTTT.

The chain links TRBV6-4 to TRBJ2-1; D might be TRBD2 (6 bases). Germline V CDR1 and CDR2: MRHNA, SNTAGT. V shed 2 bases and J shed 9 bases, with 14 bases lying between them. There are 14 residues in the CDR3. The chain's CDR3 is CASSDLWQGGEQFF. The DNA for the CDR3 is TGTGCCAGCAGTGACCTTTGGCAGGGAGGTGAGCAGTTCTTC.

This sequence joins TRBV6-4 and TRBJ2-3; D unclear. Trimming pared 0 bases from V and 6 bases from J, leaving 22 bases between. The CDR3 sequence is 18 residues long. Germline V gives CDR1 MRHNA, CDR2 SNTAGT. DNA of the CDR3: TGTGCCAGCAGTGACTCACTAATCGCAGCCTCTAGTCGGGATACGCAGTATTTT. This gives the protein CASSDSLIAASSRDTQYF.

The chain employs TRBV2 and TRBJ2-7; D is perhaps TRBD1 (5 bases). V was shortened by 1 base and J by 3 bases, with 7 bases between the two germline ends. The CDR3 extends over 13 amino acids. CDR1 and CDR2 from the germline V gene are SNHLY and FYNNEI. CDR3 coding DNA: TGTGCCAGCAGTGAAGGGGGCATCTACGAGCAGTACTTC. Protein: CASSEGGIYEQYF. Based on the CDR3 plus reference TRBV2 and TRBJ2-7, the full variable domain is EPEVTQTPSHQVTQMGQEVILRCVPISNHLYFYWYRQILGQKVEFLVSFYNNEISEKSEIFDDQFSVERPDGSNFTLKIRSTKLEDSAMYFCASSEGGIYEQYFGPGTRLTVT.

The sample holds one count of this clone. The rearrangement uses TRBV11-1 and TRBJ1-2, with D unresolved. Germline V gene sequence: CDR1 SGHAT, CDR2 FQDESV (reference sequence). Deletions cut 0 bases from V and 8 bases from J, with 7 bases between. The CDR3 contains 12 residues. The CDR3 protein is CASSLAYQGYTF. CDR3 DNA sequence: TGTGCCAGCAGCTTAGCGTACCAGGGCTACACCTTC.

The chain employs TRBV7-9 and TRBJ1-2; weak D call: TRBD1 (6 bases). From germline, CDR1 is SEHNR and CDR2 FQNEAQ (reference sequence). The CDR3 is 12 residues long. V was pared by 11 bases and J by 3 bases, with 13 bases between. Written as DNA, the CDR3 is TGTGCCGGACAAGGACAGTACTATGGCTACACCTTC. Translating gives CAGQGQYYGYTF.

The J gene is TRBJ1-2, the V gene TRBV5-1; weak D call: TRBD1 (5 bases). The CDR3 is 12 amino acids. The V end lost 4 bases, the J end lost 3 bases, and 7 bases lay between the germline ends. Per germline, CDR1 SGHRS and CDR2 YFSETQ. The CDR3 loop reads CASSRGDYGYTF. As DNA, the CDR3 is TGCGCCAGCAGCCGGGGGGACTATGGCTACACCTTC.

This chain uses TRBV30 with TRBJ1-1; TRBD1 is a possible D gene (6 bases). V was trimmed by 2 bases and J by 2 bases, leaving 9 bases between them. The CDR3 totals 13 residues. Germline CDR1 is GTSNPN and CDR2 is SVGIG (reference sequence). This CDR3 is CAWSRQDNTEAFF. Here the CDR3 DNA reads TGTGCCTGGAGTAGACAGGACAACACTGAAGCTTTCTTT.

V and J are TRBV14 and TRBJ1-2; 7 bases fit TRBD1. J was trimmed by 0 bases and V by 0 bases; bases with no gene match: 7. The CDR3 contains 17 residues. The V gene's germline CDR1 is SGHDN and CDR2 FVKESK. The chain's CDR3 is CASSQDWRTGANYGYTF. The CDR3 nucleotides read TGTGCCAGCAGCCAAGATTGGAGAACAGGGGCTAACTATGGCTACACCTTC.

V and J are TRBV9 and TRBJ2-2, with TRBD1 matching over 10 bases. The V gene end was trimmed by 3 bases and the J gene end by 7 bases; junction bases not matched to a gene: 12. The CDR3 sequence is 17 residues long. Germline values: CDR1 SGDLS, CDR2 YYNGEE. The chain's CDR3 is CASSETPPGQGYGELFF. CDR3 nucleotide sequence: TGTGCCAGCAGCGAGACCCCCCCGGGACAGGGGTACGGGGAGCTGTTTTTT.